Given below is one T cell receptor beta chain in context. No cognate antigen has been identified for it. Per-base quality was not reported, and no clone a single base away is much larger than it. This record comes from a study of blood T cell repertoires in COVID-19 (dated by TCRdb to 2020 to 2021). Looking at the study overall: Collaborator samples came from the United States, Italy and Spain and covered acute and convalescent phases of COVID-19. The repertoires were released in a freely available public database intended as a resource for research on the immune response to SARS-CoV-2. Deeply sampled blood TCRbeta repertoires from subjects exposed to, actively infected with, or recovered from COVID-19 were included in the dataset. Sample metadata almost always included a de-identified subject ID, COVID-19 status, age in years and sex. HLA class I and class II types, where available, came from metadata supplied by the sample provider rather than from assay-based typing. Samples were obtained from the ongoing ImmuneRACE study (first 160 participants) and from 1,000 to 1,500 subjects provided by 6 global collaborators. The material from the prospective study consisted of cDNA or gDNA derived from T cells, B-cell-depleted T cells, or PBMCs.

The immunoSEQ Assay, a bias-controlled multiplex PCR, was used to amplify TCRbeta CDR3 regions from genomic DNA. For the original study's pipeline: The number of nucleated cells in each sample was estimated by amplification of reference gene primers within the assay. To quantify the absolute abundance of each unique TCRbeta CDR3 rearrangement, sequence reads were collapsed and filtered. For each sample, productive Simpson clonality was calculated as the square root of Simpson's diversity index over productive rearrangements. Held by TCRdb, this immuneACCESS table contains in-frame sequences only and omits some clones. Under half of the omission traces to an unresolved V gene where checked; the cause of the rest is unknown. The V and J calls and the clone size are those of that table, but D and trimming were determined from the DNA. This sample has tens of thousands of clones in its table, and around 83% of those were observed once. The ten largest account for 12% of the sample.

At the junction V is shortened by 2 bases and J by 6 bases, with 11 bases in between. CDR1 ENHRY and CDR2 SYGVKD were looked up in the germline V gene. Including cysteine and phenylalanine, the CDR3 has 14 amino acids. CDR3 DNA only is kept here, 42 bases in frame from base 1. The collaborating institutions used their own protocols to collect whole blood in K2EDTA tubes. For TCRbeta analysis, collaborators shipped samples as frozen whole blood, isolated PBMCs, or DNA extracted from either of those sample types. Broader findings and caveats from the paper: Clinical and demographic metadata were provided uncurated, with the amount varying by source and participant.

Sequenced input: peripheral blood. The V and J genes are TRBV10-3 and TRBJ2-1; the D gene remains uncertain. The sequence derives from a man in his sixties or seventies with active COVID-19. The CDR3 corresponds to CAISEGQTSNEQFF. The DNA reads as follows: TGTGCCATCAGTGAGGGCCAGACAAGCAATGAGCAGTTCTTC.